The clone carrying this TCR beta chain was recorded many times. Its antigen is unidentified. The sample belongs to a study of shared clonotypes between healthy human individuals. Study details: CD4 naive and memory got three plates each, CD8 naive two, CD8 memory one. Notes on the study in general: In general, naive subsets displayed greater estimated richness than memory subsets did.

Trimming at V came to 4 bases and at J to 5 bases, leaving 7 bases not matched to a gene. The V gene's germline CDR1 is SEHNR and CDR2 FQNEAQ (reference sequence). The CDR3 runs to 14 residues. Donation came from healthy HIV-negative adults that had no recent acute infections or vaccinations. Libraries were prepared by immunoSEQ multiplex PCR; TCRdb keeps only in-frame clonotypes and omits some of them. This table has over 850,000 clones, around 82% appearing once. The sequence was obtained from a man between 18 and 35 years old in good health. Some clones in this sample may be carry-over from other donors' samples. The specimen was memory CD4+ T cells from PBMCs. Subset of the sample: CD45RA-negative fraction. J is TRBJ1-2 and V is TRBV7-9; 7 nucleotides align to TRBD1. The CDR3 nucleotides read TGTGCCAGCAGCTCCCCGGACAGGTTTTATGGCTACACCTTC. It translates to CASSSPDRFYGYTF.